One sample yielded the 10 T cell receptor beta chains listed below, sequenced in a study of T cell responses to AZD1222 COVID-19 vaccine. The data were produced by immunoSEQ multiplex PCR, yet TCRdb's version contains in-frame clones alone and is incomplete. Of about 220,000 clones in the sample, approximately 94% were seen once. The starting material was peripheral blood, obtained on day 0 of MenACWY control vaccination. These receptors all stem from an adult in good health.

This chain links TRBV19 with TRBJ2-3, with D possibly matching TRBD1 (5 bases). Per germline, CDR1 LNHDA and CDR2 SQIVND (reference sequence). With 2 bases removed from V and 10 bases from J, the gap between germline ends came to 13 bases. This CDR3 is built from 13 residues. CDR3 loop: CASSIWGSGSQYF. DNA of the CDR3: TGTGCCAGTAGTATATGGGGCTCGGGTTCGCAGTATTTT.

V gene TRBV5-4 combines with J gene TRBJ1-4, with D perhaps matching TRBD1 (6 bases). Per the germline V gene, CDR1 is SGHNT and CDR2 is YYREEE (reference sequence). The CDR3 length is 16 residues. Trimming removed 4 bases from V and 4 bases from J, with 17 bases in between. CDR3 amino acids: CASSSGGGADNEKLFF. The CDR3 nucleotides read TGTGCCAGCAGCAGCGGGGGGGGCGCGGATAATGAAAAACTGTTTTTT.

The chain carries TRBV21-1 and TRBJ2-7; the DNA was not used to check the table's D call, TRBD2. TRBV21-1 is a recognized pseudogene. The CDR3 has 16 amino acids. CDR3 loop: CASSKDGTRWSYEQYF. In DNA form, the CDR3 reads TGTGCCAGCAGCAAAGATGGGACTAGATGGTCCTACGAGCAGTACTTC.

The chain carries TRBV30 and TRBJ1-5, with no clear D. CDR3 length: 15 residues. Germline CDR1 reads GTSNPN; CDR2 reads SVGIG (reference sequence). V lost 1 base and J lost 5, with 15 bases in between. In DNA, the CDR3 is TGTGCCTGGAGTGCCCTGGGAGGGCCGTATCAGCCCCAGCATTTT. Its translation: CAWSALGGPYQPQHF.

The V call is TRBV5-5, the J call TRBJ2-7, with 8 bases that match TRBD1. The V segment lost 4 bases and the J segment 6 bases; nucleotides outside the gene matches: 3. Germline V lookup: CDR1 SGHKS, CDR2 YYEKEE (reference sequence). This CDR3 is built from 12 residues. The CDR3 sequence: CASSRDRFEQYF. CDR3 nucleotide sequence: TGTGCCAGCAGCAGGGACAGGTTCGAGCAGTACTTC.

This chain links TRBV4-1 with TRBJ1-1, with TRBD1 identical over 8 bases. Trimming took 4 bases from V and 4 from J; bases not matched to a gene: 14. Germline CDR1 reads MGHRA; CDR2 reads YSYEKL. The CDR3 runs 17 residues. The CDR3 protein is CASSRRGLGQGGTEAFF. The CDR3 coding sequence is TGCGCCAGCAGCCGTAGGGGATTAGGACAGGGTGGCACTGAAGCTTTCTTT.

The V and J genes are TRBV7-9 and TRBJ1-3; D unresolved. This CDR3 is built from 14 residues. The germline V and J ends were trimmed by 1 base and 4 bases, with 8 bases remaining between them. Germline assignment: CDR1 SEHNR and CDR2 FQNEAQ (reference sequence). The CDR3: CASSLGVYGNTIYF. DNA of the CDR3: TGTGCCAGCAGCTTAGGAGTATACGGAAACACCATATATTTT.

This clone occurred once. The rearrangement uses TRBV4-1 and TRBJ1-5, with D tentatively TRBD1 (5 bases). Germline lookup yields CDR1 MGHRA and CDR2 YSYEKL. V lost 3 bases to trimming and J lost 2 bases, with 14 bases between them. The CDR3 has 16 residues. The CDR3 loop is CASSHVDIGGNQPQHF. The DNA for the CDR3 is TGCGCCAGCAGCCACGTGGACATAGGCGGCAATCAGCCCCAGCATTTT.

The chain carries TRBV28 and TRBJ1-6; D is possibly TRBD1 (5 bases). CDR1 and CDR2 (germline): MDHEN, SYDVKM. The V end was cut by 6 bases, the J end by 9 bases, with 15 bases between. The CDR3 runs 14 residues. This CDR3 is CASRRDVGGSPLHF. The CDR3 DNA sequence: TGTGCCAGCAGGCGGGACGTTGGGGGTTCACCCCTCCACTTT.

The chain employs TRBV11-2 and TRBJ2-7, with D possibly called TRBD1 or TRBD2 (5 bases each). Trimming shortened V by 11 bases and J by 6 bases, and 20 bases separated the two germline ends. Germline V lookup: CDR1 SGHAT, CDR2 FQNNGV. The CDR3 totals 13 residues. For the CDR3, the DNA is TGTGCCGGCAAGGAGGTATCTGGGGGCGAGCAGTACTTC. Translated, it gives CAGKEVSGGEQYF.